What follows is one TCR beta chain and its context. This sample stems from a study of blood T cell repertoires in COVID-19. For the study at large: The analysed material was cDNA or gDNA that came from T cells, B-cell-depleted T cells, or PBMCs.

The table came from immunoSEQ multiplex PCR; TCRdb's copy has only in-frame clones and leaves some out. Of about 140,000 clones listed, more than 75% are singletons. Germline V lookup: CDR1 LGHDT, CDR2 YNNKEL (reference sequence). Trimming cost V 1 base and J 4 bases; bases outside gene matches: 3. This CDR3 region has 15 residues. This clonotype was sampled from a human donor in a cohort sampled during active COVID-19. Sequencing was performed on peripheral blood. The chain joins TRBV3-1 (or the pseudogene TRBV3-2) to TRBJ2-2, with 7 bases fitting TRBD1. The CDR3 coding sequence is TGTGCCAGCAGCCAAGTTACAGGGGTCACCGGGGAGCTGTTTTTT. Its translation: CASSQVTGVTGELFF.